This T cell receptor beta chain comes out of a study of regulatory T cells in long-lasting Graves disease. Time point meaning: newly diagnosed GD, antithyroid drugs for less than 3 months. Generation of the TCR library employed RNA extracted from PBMCs. Arm-PCR with iRepertoire HTBI primers amplified the CDR3 regions for these TCR beta libraries. From the multiplex PCR reads, TCRdb called clonotypes with MiXCR, one entry per CDR3 protein. Among about 200,000 distinct CDR3 sequences listed, around 20% were seen once. The same sample was also used in a study of T cells in Graves' hyperthyroidism and ophthalmopathy. That source adds: When the TCR CDR3 underwent first-round RT-PCR, the HTBI primer set was used. Blood also showed most of the thyroid clonotypes that were expanded above 0.001.

Sample: peripheral blood mononuclear cells (PBMCs), taken at new diagnosis, from a patient treated with antithyroid drugs. This TCR derives from a woman aged 30 to 39 with Graves disease.

The CDR3 DNA sequence: TGTGCCAGTAGTATGGGGACAGGCCCTAATGAAAAACTGTTTTTT. Amino acid sequence: CASSMGTGPNEKLFF. J is TRBJ1-4 and V is TRBV19; 8 bases align to TRBD1. The CDR3 has 15 residues. Losses at the gene ends were 3 bases for V and 3 bases for J; bases not matched to a gene: 3. Germline CDR1 reads LNHDA; CDR2 reads SQIVND (reference sequence).